The T cell receptor (beta chain) described here comes from a study of shared clonotypes between healthy human individuals. Nashville, Tennessee was home to all donors, who were Caucasian adults. From germline, CDR1 is SNHLY and CDR2 FYNNEI. The CDR3 is 14 amino acids. Trimming removed 7 bases at V and 9 bases at J, with 21 bases between. The assay was carried out at the deep level. Using immunoSEQ multiplex PCR, the repertoire was profiled, and TCRdb retains in-frame clones only, with some absent. The sample lists 600,000 to 800,000 clones, 55% to 80% occurring once. The sequenced sample was memory CD4+ T cells sorted from blood. Subset here: CD45RA-negative fraction. The V and J genes are TRBV2 and TRBJ2-5; the D gene is possibly TRBD1 (5 bases). This sequence was found in a woman aged 25 to 39 in good health. DNA of the CDR3: TGTGCCAGCATTAGAGGTGGGCCCGTAGGGGCCCAGTACTTC. This gives the protein CASIRGGPVGAQYF.